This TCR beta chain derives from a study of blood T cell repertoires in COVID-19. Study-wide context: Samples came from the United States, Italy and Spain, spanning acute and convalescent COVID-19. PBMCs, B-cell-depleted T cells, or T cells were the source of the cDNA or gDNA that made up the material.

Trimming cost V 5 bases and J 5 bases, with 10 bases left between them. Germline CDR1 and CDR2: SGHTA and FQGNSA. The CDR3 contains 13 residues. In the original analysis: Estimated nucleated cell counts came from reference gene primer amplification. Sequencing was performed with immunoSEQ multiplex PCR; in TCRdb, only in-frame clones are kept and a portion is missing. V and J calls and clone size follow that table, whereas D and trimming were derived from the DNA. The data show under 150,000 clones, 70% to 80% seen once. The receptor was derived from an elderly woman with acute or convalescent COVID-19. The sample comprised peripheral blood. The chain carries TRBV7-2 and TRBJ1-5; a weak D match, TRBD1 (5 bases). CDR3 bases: TGTGCCAGCAGCAAGGGGATAGATCAGCCCCAGCATTTT. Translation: CASSKGIDQPQHF.